This T cell receptor beta chain was found in a study of shared clonotypes between healthy human individuals. The V and J ends lost 0 bases and 6 bases respectively, with 12 bases between them. CDR3 length: 14 residues. Germline CDR1 LGHNA, CDR2 YSLEER. TCRdb's table, derived via immunoSEQ multiplex PCR, lists solely in-frame clones and lacks some. The sample has 980,000 or so clones, less than 85% seen once; the top ten hold approximately 1.5%. The rearrangement joins TRBV4-3 to TRBJ2-7; no reliable D call. This TCR was recovered from a young man in good health. Sequencing was performed on memory CD4+ T cells sorted from blood. Noted subset: CD45RA-negative fraction. The CDR3 sequence: CASSQEPTITEQYF. The CDR3, as DNA: TGCGCCAGCAGCCAAGAGCCTACGATCACCGAGCAGTACTTC.